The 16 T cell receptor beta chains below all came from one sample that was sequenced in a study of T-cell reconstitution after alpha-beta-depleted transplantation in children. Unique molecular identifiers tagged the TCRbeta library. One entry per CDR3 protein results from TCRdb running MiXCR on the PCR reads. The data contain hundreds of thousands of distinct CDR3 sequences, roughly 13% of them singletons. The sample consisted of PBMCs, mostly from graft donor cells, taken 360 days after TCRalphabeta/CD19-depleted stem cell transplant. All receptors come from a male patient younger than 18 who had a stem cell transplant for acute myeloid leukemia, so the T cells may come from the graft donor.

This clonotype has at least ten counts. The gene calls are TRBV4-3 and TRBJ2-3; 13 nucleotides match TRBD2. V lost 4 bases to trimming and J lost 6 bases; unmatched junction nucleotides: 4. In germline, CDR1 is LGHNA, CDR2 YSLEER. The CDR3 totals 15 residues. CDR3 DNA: TGCGCCAGCAGCCGACTAGCGGGAGGTCCGGATACGCAGTATTTT. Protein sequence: CASSRLAGGPDTQYF.

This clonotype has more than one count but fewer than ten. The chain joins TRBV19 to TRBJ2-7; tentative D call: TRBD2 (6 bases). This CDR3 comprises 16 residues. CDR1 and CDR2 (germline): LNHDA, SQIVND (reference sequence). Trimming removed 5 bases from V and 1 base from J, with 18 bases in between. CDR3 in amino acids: CASSGSDASVSYEQYF. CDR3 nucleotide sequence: TGTGCCAGTAGTGGATCGGATGCTAGCGTGTCCTACGAGCAGTACTTC.

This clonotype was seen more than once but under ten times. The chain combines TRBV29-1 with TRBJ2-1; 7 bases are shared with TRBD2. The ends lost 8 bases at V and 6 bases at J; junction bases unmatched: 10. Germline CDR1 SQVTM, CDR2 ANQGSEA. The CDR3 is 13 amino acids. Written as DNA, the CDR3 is TGCAGCCTTTGGACGACTAGCCCCAATGAGCAGTTCTTC. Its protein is CSLWTTSPNEQFF.

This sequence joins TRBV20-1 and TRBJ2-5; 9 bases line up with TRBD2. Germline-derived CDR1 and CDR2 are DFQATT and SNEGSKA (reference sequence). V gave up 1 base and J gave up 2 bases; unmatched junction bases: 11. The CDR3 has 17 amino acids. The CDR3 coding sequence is TGCAGTGCTAGAGTCCCCTGGCCAGCGGGAGGACAAGAGACCCAGTACTTC. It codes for CSARVPWPAGGQETQYF.

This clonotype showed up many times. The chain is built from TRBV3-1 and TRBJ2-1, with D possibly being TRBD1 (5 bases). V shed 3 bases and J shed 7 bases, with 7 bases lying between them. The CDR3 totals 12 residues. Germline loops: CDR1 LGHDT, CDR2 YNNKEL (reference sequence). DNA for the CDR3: TGTGCCAGCAGCCAGACAGATAATGAGCAGTTCTTC. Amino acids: CASSQTDNEQFF.

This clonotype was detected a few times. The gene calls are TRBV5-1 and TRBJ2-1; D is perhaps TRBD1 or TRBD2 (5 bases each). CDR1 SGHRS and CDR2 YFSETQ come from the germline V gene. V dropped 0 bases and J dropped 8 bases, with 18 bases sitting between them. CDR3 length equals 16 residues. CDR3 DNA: TGCGCCAGCAGCTTGGCGTTTCGAAGGGGAGAGGATGAGCAGTTCTTC. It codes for CASSLAFRRGEDEQFF.

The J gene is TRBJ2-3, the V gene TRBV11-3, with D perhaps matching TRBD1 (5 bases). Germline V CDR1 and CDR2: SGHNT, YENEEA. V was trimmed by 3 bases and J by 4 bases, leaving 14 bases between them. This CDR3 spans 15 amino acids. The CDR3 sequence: CASSFGHSSADTQYF. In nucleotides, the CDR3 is TGTGCCAGCAGCTTCGGACACTCCTCCGCAGATACGCAGTATTTT.

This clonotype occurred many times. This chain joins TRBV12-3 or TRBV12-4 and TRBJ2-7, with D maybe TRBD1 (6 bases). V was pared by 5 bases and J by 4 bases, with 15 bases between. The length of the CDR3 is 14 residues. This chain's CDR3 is CASSLAQGIYEQYF. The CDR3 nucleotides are TGTGCCAGCAGTCTCGCACAGGGAATTTACGAGCAGTACTTC.

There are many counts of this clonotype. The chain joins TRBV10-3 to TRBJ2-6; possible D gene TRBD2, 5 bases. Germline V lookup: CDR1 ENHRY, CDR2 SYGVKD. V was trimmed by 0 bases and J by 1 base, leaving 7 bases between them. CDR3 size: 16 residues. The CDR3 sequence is CAISESRGSGANVLTF. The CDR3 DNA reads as TGTGCCATCAGTGAGTCCCGAGGGTCTGGGGCCAACGTCCTGACTTTC.

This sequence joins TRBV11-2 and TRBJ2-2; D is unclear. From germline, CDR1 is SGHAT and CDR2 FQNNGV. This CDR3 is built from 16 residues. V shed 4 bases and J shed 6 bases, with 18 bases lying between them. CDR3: CASSYTPERPAGELFF. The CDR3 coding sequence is TGTGCCAGCAGCTACACCCCAGAAAGACCCGCCGGGGAGCTGTTTTTT. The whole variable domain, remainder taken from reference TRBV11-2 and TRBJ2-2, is EAGVAQSPRYKIIEKRQSVAFWCNPISGHATLYWYQQILGQGPKLLIQFQNNGVVDDSQLPKDRFSAERLKGVDSTLKIQPAKLEDSAVYLCASSYTPERPAGELFFGEGSRLTVL.

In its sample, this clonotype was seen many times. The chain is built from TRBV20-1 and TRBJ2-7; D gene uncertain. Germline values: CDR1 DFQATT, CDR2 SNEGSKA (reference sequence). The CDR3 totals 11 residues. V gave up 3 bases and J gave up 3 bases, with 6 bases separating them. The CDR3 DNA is TGCAGTGCTAGTGTGATCTACGAGCAGTACTTC. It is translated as CSASVIYEQYF.

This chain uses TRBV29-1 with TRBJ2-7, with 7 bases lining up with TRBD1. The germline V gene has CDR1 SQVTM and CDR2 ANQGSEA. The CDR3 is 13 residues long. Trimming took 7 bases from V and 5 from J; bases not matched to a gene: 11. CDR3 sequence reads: CSAGDSLVHEQYF. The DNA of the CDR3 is TGCAGCGCTGGGGACAGCCTCGTCCACGAGCAGTACTTC.

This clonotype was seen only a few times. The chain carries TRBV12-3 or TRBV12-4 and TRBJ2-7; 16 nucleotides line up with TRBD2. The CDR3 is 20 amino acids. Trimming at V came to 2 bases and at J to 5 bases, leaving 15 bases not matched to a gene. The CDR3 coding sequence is TGTGCCAGCAGTTTAATCGGGGGGGGACTAGCGGGAGGGCCGATCAACGAGCAGTACTTC. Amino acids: CASSLIGGGLAGGPINEQYF.

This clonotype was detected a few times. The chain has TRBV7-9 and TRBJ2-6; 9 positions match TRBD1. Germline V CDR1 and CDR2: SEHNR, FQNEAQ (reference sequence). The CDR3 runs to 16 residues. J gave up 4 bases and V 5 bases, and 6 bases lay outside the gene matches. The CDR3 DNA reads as TGTGCCAGCAGCCCTAGACAGGGGGACGGGGCCAACGTCCTGACTTTC. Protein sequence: CASSPRQGDGANVLTF.

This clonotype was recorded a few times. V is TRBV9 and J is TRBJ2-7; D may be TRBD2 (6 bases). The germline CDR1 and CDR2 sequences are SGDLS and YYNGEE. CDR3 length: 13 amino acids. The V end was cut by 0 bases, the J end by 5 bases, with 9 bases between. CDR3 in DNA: TGTGCCAGCAGCGTAGGGGGGGTGAACGAGCAGTACTTC. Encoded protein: CASSVGGVNEQYF.

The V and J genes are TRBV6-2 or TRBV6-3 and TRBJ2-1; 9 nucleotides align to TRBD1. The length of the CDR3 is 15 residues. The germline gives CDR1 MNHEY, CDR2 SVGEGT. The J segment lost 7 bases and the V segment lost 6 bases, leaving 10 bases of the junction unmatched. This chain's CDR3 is CASSPPGQGGNEQFF. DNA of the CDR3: TGTGCCAGCAGCCCACCGGGACAGGGAGGGAATGAGCAGTTCTTC.